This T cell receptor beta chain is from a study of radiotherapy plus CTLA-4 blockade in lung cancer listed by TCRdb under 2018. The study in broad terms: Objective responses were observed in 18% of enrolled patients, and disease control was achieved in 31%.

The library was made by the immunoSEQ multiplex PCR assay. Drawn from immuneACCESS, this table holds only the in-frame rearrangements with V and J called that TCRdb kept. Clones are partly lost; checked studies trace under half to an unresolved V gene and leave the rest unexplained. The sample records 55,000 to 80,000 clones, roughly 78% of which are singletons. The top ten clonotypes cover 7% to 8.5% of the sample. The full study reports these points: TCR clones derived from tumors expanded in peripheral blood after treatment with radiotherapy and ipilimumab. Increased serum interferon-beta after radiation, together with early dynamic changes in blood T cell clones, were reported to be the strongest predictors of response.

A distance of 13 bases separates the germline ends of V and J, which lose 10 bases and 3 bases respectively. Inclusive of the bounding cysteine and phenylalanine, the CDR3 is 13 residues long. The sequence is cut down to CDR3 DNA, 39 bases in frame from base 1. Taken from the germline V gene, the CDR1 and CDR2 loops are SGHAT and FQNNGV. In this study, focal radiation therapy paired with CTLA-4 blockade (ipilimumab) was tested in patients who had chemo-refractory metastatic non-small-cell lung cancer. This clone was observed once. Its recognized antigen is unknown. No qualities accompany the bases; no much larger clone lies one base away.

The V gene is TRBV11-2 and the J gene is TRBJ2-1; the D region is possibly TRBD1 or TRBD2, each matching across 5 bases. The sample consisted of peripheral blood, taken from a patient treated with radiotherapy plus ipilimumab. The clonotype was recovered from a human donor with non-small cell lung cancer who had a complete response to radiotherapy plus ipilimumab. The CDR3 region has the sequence CATRDGDYNEQFF. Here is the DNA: TGTGCCACCCGGGACGGAGACTACAATGAGCAGTTCTTC. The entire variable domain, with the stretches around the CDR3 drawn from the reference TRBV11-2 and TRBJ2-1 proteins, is EAGVAQSPRYKIIEKRQSVAFWCNPISGHATLYWYQQILGQGPKLLIQFQNNGVVDDSQLPKDRFSAERLKGVDSTLKIQPAKLEDSAVYLCATRDGDYNEQFFGPGTRLTVL.